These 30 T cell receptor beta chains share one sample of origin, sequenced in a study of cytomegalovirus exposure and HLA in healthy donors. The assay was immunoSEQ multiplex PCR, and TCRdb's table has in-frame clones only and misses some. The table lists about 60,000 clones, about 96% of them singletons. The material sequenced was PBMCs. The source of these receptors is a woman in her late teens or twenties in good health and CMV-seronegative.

The CDR3 DNA reads TGTGCCAGCAGTGAAGCGCTTGGGCCGAACTATGGCTACACCTTC. Its translation is CASSEALGPNYGYTF. The chain is built from TRBV6-1 and TRBJ1-2; D uncertain. The CDR3 has 15 amino acids. V was shortened by 0 bases and J by 2 bases, with 10 bases between the two germline ends. The germline gives CDR1 MNHNS, CDR2 SASEGT.

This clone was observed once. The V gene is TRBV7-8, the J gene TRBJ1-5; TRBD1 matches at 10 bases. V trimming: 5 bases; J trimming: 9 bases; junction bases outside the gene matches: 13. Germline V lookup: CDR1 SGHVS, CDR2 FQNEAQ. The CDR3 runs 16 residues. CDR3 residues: CASSDTGTGARRPQHF. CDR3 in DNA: TGTGCCAGCAGCGATACCGGGACAGGGGCCCGACGGCCCCAGCATTTT.

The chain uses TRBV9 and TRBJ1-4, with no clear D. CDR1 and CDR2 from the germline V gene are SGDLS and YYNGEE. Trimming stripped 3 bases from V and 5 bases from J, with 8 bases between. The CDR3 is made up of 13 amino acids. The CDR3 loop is CASSATVNEKLFF. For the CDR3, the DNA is TGTGCCAGCAGCGCTACCGTGAATGAAAAACTGTTTTTT.

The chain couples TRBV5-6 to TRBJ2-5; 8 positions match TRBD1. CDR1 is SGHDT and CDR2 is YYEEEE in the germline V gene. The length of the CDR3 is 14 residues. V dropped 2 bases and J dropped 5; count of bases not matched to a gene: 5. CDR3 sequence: CASSFQGARETQYF. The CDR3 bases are TGTGCCAGCAGCTTCCAGGGGGCGCGGGAGACCCAGTACTTC.

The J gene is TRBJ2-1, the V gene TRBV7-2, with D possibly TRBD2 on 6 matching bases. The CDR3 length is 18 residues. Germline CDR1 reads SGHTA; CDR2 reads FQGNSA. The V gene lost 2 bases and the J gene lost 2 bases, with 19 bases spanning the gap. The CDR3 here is CASSLNSGPPGAYNEQFF. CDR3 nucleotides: TGTGCCAGCAGCTTAAATTCTGGGCCCCCGGGGGCCTACAATGAGCAGTTCTTC.

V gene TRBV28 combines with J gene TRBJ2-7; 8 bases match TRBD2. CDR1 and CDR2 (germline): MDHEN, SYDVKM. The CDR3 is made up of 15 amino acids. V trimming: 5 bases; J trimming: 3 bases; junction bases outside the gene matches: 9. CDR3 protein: CASSPLSGAFYEQYF. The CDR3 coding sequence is TGTGCCAGCAGTCCCCTTAGCGGGGCCTTCTACGAGCAGTACTTC.

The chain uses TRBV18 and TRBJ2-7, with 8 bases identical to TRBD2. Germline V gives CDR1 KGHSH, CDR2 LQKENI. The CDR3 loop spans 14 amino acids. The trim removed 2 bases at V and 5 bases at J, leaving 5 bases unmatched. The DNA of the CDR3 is TGTGCCAGCTCACCAAGGGTACTAGCGGACGAGCAGTACTTC. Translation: CASSPRVLADEQYF. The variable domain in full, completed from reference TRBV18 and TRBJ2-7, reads NAGVMQNPRHLVRRRGQEARLRCSPMKGHSHVYWYRQLPEEGLKFMVYLQKENIIDESGMPKERFSAEFPKEGPSILRIQQVVRGDSAAYFCASSPRVLADEQYFGPGTRLTVT.

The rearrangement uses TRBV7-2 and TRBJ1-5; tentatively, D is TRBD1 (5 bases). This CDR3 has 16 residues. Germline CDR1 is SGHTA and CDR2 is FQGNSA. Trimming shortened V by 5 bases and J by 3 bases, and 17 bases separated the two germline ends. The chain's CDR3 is CASSTRSGGINQPQHF. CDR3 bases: TGTGCCAGCAGCACACGAAGTGGGGGGATCAATCAGCCCCAGCATTTT. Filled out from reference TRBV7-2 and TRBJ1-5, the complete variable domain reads GAGVSQSPSNKVTEKGKDVELRCDPISGHTALYWYRQSLGQGLEFLIYFQGNSAPDKSGLPSDRFSAERTGGSVSTLTIQRTQQEDSAVYLCASSTRSGGINQPQHFGDGTRLSIL.

The CDR3 sequence is CASSLAPGRDRLTDTQYF. The CDR3 DNA is TGTGCCAGCAGCTTAGCTCCGGGGCGGGACCGTCTCACAGATACGCAGTATTTT. The gene calls are TRBV7-8 and TRBJ2-3, with D possibly being TRBD2 (6 bases). The CDR3 extends over 18 amino acids. Trimming removed 0 bases at V and 2 bases at J, with 18 bases between. Germline V gene sequence: CDR1 SGHVS, CDR2 FQNEAQ.

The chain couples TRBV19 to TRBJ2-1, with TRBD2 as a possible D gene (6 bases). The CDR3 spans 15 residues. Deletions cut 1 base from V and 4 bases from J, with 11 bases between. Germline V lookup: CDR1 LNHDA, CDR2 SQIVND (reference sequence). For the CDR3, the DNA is TGTGCCAGTAGTATAGCCGCGGGACCTTACAATGAGCAGTTCTTC. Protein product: CASSIAAGPYNEQFF.

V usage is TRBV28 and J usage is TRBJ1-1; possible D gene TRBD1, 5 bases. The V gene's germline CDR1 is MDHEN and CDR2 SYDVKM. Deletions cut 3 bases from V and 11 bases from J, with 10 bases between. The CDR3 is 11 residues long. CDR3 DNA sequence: TGTGCCAGCAGTTTCCCTGGGGGGGCTTTCTTT. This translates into CASSFPGGAFF.

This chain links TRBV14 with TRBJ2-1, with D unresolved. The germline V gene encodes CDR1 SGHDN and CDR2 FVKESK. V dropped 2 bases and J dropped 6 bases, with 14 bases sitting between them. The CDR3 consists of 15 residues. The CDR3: CASSQLRLAGNEQFF. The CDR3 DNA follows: TGTGCCAGCAGCCAACTCAGGCTGGCTGGCAATGAGCAGTTCTTC.

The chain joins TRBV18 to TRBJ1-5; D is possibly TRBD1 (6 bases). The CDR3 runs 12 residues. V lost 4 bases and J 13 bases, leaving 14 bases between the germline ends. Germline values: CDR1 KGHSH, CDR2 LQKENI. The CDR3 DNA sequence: TGTGCCAGCTCACTCCGGGGGCGGGGGCAGCATTTT. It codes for CASSLRGRGQHF. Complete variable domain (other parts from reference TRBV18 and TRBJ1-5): NAGVMQNPRHLVRRRGQEARLRCSPMKGHSHVYWYRQLPEEGLKFMVYLQKENIIDESGMPKERFSAEFPKEGPSILRIQQVVRGDSAAYFCASSLRGRGQHFGDGTRLSIL.

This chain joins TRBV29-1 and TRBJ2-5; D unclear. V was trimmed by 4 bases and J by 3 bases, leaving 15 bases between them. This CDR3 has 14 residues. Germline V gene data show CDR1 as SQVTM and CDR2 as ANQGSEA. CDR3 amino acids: CSVVPRPQKETQYF. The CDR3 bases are TGCAGCGTTGTGCCCAGGCCCCAAAAAGAGACCCAGTACTTC.

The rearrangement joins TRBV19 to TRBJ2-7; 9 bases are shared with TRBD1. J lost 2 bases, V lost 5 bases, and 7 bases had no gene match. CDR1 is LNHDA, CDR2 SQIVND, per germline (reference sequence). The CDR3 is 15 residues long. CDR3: CASSARDRDPYEQYF. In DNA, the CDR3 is TGTGCCAGTAGTGCCCGGGACAGGGACCCCTACGAGCAGTACTTC.

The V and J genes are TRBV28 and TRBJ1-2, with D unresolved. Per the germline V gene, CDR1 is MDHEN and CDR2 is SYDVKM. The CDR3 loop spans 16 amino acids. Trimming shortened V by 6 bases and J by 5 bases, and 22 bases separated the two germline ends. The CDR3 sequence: CASRPNRLGLIYGYTF. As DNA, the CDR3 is TGTGCCAGCAGACCGAACCGCCTGGGCCTCATTTATGGCTACACCTTC.

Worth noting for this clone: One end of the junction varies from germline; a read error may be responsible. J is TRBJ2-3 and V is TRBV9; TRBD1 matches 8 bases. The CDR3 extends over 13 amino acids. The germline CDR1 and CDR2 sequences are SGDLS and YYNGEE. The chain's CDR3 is CASSETGTGTQYF. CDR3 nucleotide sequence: TGTGCCAGCAGCGAGACGGGGACAGGTACGCAGTATTTT.

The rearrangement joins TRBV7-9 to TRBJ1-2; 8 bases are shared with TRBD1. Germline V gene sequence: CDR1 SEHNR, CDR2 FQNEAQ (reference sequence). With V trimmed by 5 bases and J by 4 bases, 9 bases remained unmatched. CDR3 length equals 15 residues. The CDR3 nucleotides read TGTGCCAGCAGCAAGGAAACGGACAGGGCCTATGGCTACACCTTC. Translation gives CASSKETDRAYGYTF.

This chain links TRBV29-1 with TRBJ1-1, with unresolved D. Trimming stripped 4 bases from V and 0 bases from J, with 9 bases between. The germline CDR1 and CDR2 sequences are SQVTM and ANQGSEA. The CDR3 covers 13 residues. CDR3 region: CSVVWAVNTEAFF. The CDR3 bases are TGCAGCGTTGTGTGGGCAGTGAACACTGAAGCTTTCTTT.

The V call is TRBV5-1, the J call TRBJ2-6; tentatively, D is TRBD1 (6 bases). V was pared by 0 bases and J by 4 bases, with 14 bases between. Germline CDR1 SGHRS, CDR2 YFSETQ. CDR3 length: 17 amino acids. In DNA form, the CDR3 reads TGCGCCAGCAGCTTGGTGGCAGGGGCGACCGGGGCCAACGTCCTGACTTTC. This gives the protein CASSLVAGATGANVLTF.

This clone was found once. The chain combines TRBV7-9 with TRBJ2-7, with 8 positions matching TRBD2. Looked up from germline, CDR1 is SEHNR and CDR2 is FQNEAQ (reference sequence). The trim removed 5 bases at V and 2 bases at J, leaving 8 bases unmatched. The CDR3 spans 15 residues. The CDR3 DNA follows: TGTGCCAGCAGCCCCCCCGGGCGGGGGGCCTACGAGCAGTACTTC. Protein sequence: CASSPPGRGAYEQYF.

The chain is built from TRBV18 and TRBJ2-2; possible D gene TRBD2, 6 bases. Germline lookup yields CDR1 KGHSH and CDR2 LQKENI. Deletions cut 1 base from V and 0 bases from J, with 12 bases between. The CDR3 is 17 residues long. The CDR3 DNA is TGTGCCAGCTCACCACTGGCGGGAACCACGAACACCGGGGAGCTGTTTTTT. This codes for CASSPLAGTTNTGELFF.

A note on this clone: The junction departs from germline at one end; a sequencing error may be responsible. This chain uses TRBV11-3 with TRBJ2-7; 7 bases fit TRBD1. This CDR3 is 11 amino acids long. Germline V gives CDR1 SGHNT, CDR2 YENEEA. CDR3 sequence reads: CASSLCGDSHF. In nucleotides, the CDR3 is TGTGCCAGCAGCTTGTGTGGGGACAGCCACTTC.

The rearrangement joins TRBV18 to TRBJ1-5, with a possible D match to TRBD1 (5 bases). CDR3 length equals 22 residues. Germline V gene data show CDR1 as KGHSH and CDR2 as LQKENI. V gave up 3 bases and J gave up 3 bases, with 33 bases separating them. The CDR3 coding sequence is TGTGCCAGCTCACCGGGGGGGTATGGGTCCACCGCAAAGGCCGACTCCAATCAGCCCCAGCATTTT. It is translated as CASSPGGYGSTAKADSNQPQHF.

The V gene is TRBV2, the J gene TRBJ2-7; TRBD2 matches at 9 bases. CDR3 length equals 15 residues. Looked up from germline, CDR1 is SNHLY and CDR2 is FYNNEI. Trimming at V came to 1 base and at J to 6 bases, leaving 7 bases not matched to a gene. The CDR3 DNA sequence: TGTGCCAGCAGTGAAGGGGTAGCGGGAGTTTTCGAGCAGTACTTC. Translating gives CASSEGVAGVFEQYF.

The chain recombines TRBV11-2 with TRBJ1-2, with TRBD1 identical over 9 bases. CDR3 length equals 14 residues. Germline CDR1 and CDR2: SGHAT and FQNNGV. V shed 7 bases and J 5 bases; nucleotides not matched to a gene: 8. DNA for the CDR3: TGTGCCAGCACGCCCCCCGGACAGGGGTATGGCTACACCTTC. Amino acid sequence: CASTPPGQGYGYTF. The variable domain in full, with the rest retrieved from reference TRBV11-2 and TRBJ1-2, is EAGVAQSPRYKIIEKRQSVAFWCNPISGHATLYWYQQILGQGPKLLIQFQNNGVVDDSQLPKDRFSAERLKGVDSTLKIQPAKLEDSAVYLCASTPPGQGYGYTFGSGTRLTVV.

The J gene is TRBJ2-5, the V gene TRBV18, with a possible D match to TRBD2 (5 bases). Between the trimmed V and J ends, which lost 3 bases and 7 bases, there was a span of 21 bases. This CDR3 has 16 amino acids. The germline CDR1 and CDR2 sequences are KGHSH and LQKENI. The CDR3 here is CASSPAGSAPGWTQYF. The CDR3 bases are TGTGCCAGCTCACCCGCCGGGTCGGCCCCGGGATGGACCCAGTACTTC.

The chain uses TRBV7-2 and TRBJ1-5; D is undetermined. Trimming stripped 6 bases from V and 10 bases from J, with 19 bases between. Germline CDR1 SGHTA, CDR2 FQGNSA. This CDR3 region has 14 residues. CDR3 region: CASSLGRVGSPQHF. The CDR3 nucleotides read TGTGCCAGCAGTCTGGGGAGGGTGGGCAGCCCCCAGCATTTT.

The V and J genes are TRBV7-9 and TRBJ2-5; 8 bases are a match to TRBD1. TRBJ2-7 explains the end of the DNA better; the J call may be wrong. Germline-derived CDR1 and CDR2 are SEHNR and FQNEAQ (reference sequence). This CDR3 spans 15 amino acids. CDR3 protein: CASSWSGTGPYEQYF. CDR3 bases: TGTGCCAGCAGCTGGTCGGGGACAGGCCCCTACGAGCAGTACTTC.

For the CDR3, the DNA is TGTGCCAGCAGCTTGGGGGGGGGACCGCGGGGCTACGAGCAGTACTTC. This codes for CASSLGGGPRGYEQYF. V and J are TRBV5-4 and TRBJ2-7, with 7 bases fitting TRBD2. The CDR3 sequence is 16 residues long. V lost 0 bases to trimming and J lost 3 bases; unmatched junction nucleotides: 9. Germline values: CDR1 SGHNT, CDR2 YYREEE (reference sequence).